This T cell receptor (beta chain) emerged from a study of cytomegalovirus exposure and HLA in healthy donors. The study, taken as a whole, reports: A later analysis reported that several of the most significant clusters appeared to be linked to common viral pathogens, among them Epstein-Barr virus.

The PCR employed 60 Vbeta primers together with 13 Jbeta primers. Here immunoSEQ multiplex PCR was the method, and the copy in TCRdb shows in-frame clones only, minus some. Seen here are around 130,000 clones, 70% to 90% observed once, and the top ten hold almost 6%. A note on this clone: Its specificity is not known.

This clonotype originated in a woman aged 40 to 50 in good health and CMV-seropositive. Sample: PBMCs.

CDR3 DNA sequence: TGTGCCAGCAGCGTAGATCCTAGCGGGAGCTACGAGCAGTACTTC. Translating gives CASSVDPSGSYEQYF. The chain carries TRBV9 and TRBJ2-7; 10 nucleotides match TRBD2. Germline V gene lookup returns CDR1 SGDLS and CDR2 YYNGEE. The J segment lost 3 bases and the V segment lost 0 bases, leaving 3 bases of the junction unmatched. This CDR3 spans 15 amino acids.